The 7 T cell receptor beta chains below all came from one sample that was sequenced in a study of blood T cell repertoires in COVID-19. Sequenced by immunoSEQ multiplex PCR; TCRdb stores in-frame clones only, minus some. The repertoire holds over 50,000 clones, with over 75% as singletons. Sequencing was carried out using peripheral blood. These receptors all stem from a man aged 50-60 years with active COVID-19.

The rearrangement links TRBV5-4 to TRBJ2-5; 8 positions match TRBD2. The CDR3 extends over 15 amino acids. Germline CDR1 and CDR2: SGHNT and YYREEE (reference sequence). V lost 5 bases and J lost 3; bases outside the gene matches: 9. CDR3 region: CASRSGGRQEETQYF. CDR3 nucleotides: TGTGCCAGCAGGTCGGGGGGGCGTCAGGAAGAGACCCAGTACTTC.

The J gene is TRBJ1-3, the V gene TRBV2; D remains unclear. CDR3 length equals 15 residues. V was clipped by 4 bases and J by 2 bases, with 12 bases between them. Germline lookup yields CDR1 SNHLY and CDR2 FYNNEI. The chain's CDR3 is CASSGNRVTGNTIYF. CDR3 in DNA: TGTGCCAGCAGTGGGAACAGAGTCACTGGAAACACCATATATTTT. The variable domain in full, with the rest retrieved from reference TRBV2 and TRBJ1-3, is EPEVTQTPSHQVTQMGQEVILRCVPISNHLYFYWYRQILGQKVEFLVSFYNNEISEKSEIFDDQFSVERPDGSNFTLKIRSTKLEDSAMYFCASSGNRVTGNTIYFGEGSWLTVV.

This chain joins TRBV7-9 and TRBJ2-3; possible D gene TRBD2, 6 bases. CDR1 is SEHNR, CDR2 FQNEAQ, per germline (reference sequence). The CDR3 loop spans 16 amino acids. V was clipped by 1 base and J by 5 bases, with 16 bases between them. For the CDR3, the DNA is TGTGCCAGCAGCTTAGTATGGGGGTGGGAGGAAGATACGCAGTATTTT. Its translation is CASSLVWGWEEDTQYF.

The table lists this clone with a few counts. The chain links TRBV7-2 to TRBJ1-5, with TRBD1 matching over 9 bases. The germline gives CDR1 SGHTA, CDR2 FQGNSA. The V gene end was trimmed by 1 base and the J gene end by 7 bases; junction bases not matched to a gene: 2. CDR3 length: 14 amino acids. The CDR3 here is CASSLDRGLQPQHF. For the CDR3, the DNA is TGTGCCAGCAGCTTAGACAGGGGGCTACAGCCCCAGCATTTT.

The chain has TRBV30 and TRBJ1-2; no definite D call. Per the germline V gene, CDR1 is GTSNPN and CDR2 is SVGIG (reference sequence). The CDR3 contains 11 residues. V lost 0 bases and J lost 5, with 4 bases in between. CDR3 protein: CAWSVQYGYTF. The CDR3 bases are TGTGCCTGGAGTGTACAGTATGGCTACACCTTC.

The CDR3 DNA is TGTGCCAGCAGCCAAGGGGGAGGGGCCACCGTCTATGGCTACACCTTC. It encodes CASSQGGGATVYGYTF. V usage is TRBV3-1 (or the pseudogene TRBV3-2) and J usage is TRBJ1-2; D may be TRBD1 (5 bases). This CDR3 is 16 amino acids long. Between the trimmed V and J ends, which lost 1 base and 4 bases, there was a span of 16 bases. Germline V CDR1 and CDR2: LGHDT, YNNKEL (reference sequence).

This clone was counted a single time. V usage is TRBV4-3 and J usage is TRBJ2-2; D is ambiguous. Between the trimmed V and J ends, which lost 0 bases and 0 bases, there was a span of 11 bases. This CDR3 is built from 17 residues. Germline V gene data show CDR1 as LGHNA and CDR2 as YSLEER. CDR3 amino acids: CASSQDSTYANTGELFF. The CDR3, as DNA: TGCGCCAGCAGCCAAGATTCAACATACGCGAACACCGGGGAGCTGTTTTTT.